This T cell receptor (beta chain) was identified during a study of Graves' ophthalmopathy and Graves' hyperthyroidism. Study results and limitations: The model's ophthalmopathy progression predictions had roughly 65% sensitivity and 72.22% specificity.

Worth noting for this clonotype: What it recognizes is unknown.

RNA transcripts served as template for amplifying TCR beta CDR3 sequences. The first-round RT-PCR employed HTBI primers together with the Qiagen OneStep RT-PCR kit. A multiplex PCR was then performed as the second round. In TCRdb, the multiplex PCR reads were re-called with MiXCR into one record per CDR3 protein. The repertoire has 200,000 to 300,000 distinct CDR3 sequences, about 47% of them found once; the top ten carry around 47%. Clinical symptoms, serum thyroxine, TRAb, thyroid ultrasound and orbital computed tomography determined diagnosis. PBMCs had their origin in fresh peripheral blood (around 10 ml). This sequence was found in an adult man with Graves' ophthalmopathy. Sequenced: peripheral blood.

The CDR3 DNA is TGCAGTGCTAGAGATCGAGACGGGGCCTACGAGCAGTACTTC. Translation: CSARDRDGAYEQYF. This sequence joins TRBV20-1 and TRBJ2-7; D possibly corresponds to TRBD2 (5 bases). This CDR3 spans 14 amino acids. The V and J ends lost 0 bases and 2 bases respectively, with 11 bases between them. The V gene's germline CDR1 is DFQATT and CDR2 SNEGSKA (reference sequence).